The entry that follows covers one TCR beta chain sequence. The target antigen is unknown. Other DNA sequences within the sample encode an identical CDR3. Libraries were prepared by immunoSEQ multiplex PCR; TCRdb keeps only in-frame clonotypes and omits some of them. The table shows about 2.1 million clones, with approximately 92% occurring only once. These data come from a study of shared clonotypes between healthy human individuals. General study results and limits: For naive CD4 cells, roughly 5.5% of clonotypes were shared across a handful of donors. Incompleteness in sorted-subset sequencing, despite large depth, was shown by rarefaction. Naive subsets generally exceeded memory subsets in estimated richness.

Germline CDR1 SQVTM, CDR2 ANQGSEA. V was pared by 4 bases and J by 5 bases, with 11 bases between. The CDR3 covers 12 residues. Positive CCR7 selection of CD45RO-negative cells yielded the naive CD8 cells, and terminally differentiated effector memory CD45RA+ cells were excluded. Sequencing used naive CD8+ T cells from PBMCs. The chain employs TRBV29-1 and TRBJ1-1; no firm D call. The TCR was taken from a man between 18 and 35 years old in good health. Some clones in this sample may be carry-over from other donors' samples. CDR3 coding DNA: TGCAGCGTTGCGGTCGTGGGAACTGAAGCTTTCTTT. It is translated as CSVAVVGTEAFF.